The T cell receptor beta chain described here comes from a study of T cell clonality in common variable immunodeficiency (dated by TCRdb to 2014 to 2015). Summary of the overall study and its limitations: Fewer deletions and N-nucleotide insertions were reportedly observed in CVID TCRbeta sequences, and highly modified clones with 13 or more V deletions were reportedly absent from CVID TCRbeta sequences. Compared with healthy controls, CVID subjects showed increased TCRbeta clonality (t-test p = 0.018), a feature most characteristic of about a third of subjects. Correlations between repertoire features and clinical complications were limited by patient heterogeneity within the CVID cohort. Healthy controls shared more TCRbeta clones with each other than CVID subjects shared among themselves (p < 0.0001). Even though DNA input was equal, the average per sample came to 65,000 to 100,000 unique sequences for controls compared with roughly 30,000 for CVID samples. According to the authors, figuring out what caused the increased clonality in CVID would require sequencing the repertoires of T cell subpopulations.

The germline V end is reduced by 0 bases and the J end by 3 bases; junction bases left unmatched: 4. The germline V gene (reference sequence) supplies CDR1 GTSNPN and CDR2 SVGIG. CDR3 length: 15 amino acids, cysteine to phenylalanine. The CDR3 was read in part: 36 bases, with the frame set at base 1. Diagnosis of CVID followed standard criteria, namely serum IgG, IgA and/or IgM below the normal range together with specific antibody deficiency. There were around 45 subjects in the CVID group (roughly 15 female and 30 or so male), ranging in age from about 9 to 65 years, with a mean age of 40. Most CVID patients and most healthy controls were of Caucasian heritage. Replacement immunoglobulin therapy had been administered to all CVID subjects for at least one year at the time of study participation. When blood was collected, none of the CVID subjects were ill or on immunomodulatory or immunosuppressive medication. Heparinized peripheral whole blood samples of about 4.5 to 8.5 ml were obtained from each donor. TCRbeta CDR3 repertoires were sequenced from genomic DNA of adults with common variable immune deficiency (CVID) and healthy adult controls. Diluted blood was density-centrifuged over Hypaque 1077 or Ficoll-Paque to isolate peripheral blood mononuclear cells. Genomic DNA was extracted from unsorted mononuclear cells by Qiagen column purification or by a centrifugation-based method.

Equivalent amounts of genomic DNA from CVID and control samples were used as sequencing input. For every sample, a 60 bp segment covering the rearranged TCRbeta CDR3 region was amplified and then sequenced. The immunoSEQ assay, a bias-corrected multiplex PCR with high-throughput sequencing, was employed for TCRbeta amplification. In the authors' own workflow: Each unique nucleotide sequence was treated as a clone and annotated with V, D and J genes, copy number and frequency. Sequences were labeled productive if in frame, and non-productive if out of frame or containing stop codons. As previously described, Shannon's entropy was used to calculate clonality. Mean CDR3 Kyte-Doolittle hydropathy was derived from the predicted amino acid sequences of productive clones. The R hclust function was used to hierarchically cluster scaled V gene usage with Manhattan distance and complete linkage. Clone sharing by CDR3 amino acid sequence was assessed by resampling 12 repertoires per group over 100 rounds. The repertoires were searched for approximately 70 published EBV-specific and about 250 published CMV-specific TCRbeta sequences. After two CVID samples that produced fewer than 10,000 sequences were dropped from the analysis, some 41 CVID repertoires remained. TCRdb carries this immuneACCESS record with in-frame sequences only. Its versions omit some clonotypes, under half of them owing to an unresolved V gene in the studies checked, with the rest unexplained. The DNA gave D and trimming, while V, J and clone size come from that table. There are under 25,000 clones in this sample, and none of them is a singleton. Less than 8% of the sample lies in the top ten.

This clone was detected a few times. Its antigen target is currently unknown. Read data end 3 residues before the CDR3 end; the end is taken from the germline J gene. The source material was peripheral blood mononuclear cells. The sequence links TRBV30 to TRBJ1-5; 8 bases in the middle match TRBD1. This clonotype originated in a human donor with common variable immunodeficiency. The sequenced part of the CDR3 DNA is TGTGCCTGGAGTGTCCGGACAGGGTACAATCAGCCC. Its amino acids are CAWSVRTGYNQP. The whole CDR3 reads CAWSVRTGYNQPQHF.